Presented here are 18 T cell receptor beta chains from one specimen sequenced in a study of breast tumors, draining lymph nodes, adjacent tissues. TCRdb itself ran the multiplex PCR reads through MiXCR, one entry per CDR3 protein. This table holds approximately 140,000 distinct CDR3 sequences, over 25% found once. Breast cancer patients provided tissue from their axillary draining lymph nodes. Sequencing was carried out using axillary lymph node tissue. The receptors stem from a female donor with breast cancer. Some clones in this sample may be carry-over from other donors' samples.

This clonotype has at least ten counts. Here the CDR3 reads CASSLLGAGGEKLFF. CDR3 in DNA: TGTGCCAGCAGTCTCCTCGGGGCGGGAGGTGAAAAACTGTTTTTT. The genes are TRBV12-3 or TRBV12-4 and TRBJ1-4; the D gene is possibly TRBD1 (5 bases). V lost 5 bases and J lost 7, with 17 bases in between. The CDR3 loop spans 15 amino acids.

V and J are TRBV7-2 and TRBJ1-2; 7 bases align to TRBD1. This CDR3 contains 15 residues. After removal of 1 base from V and 2 bases from J, the junction contained 4 bases not matched to a gene. Germline V CDR1 and CDR2: SGHTA, FQGNSA. CDR3 protein: CASSLGQGTNYGYTF. In DNA form, the CDR3 reads TGTGCCAGCAGCTTAGGACAGGGAACCAACTATGGCTACACCTTC.

CDR3 sequence (DNA): TGCAGTGCGATACCCACGAGCGGGGGGGCCCAGTACTTC. Encoded protein: CSAIPTSGGAQYF. The chain has TRBV20-1 and TRBJ2-5; 10 bases align to TRBD2. This CDR3 comprises 13 residues. The V segment lost 6 bases and the J segment 9 bases; nucleotides outside the gene matches: 10. Germline V gene data show CDR1 as DFQATT and CDR2 as SNEGSKA (reference sequence).

This clonotype was found many times. This chain connects TRBV5-4 to TRBJ1-4; 8 bases agree with TRBD1. This CDR3 comprises 14 residues. The J segment lost 7 bases and the V segment lost 4 bases, leaving 6 bases of the junction unmatched. The germline V gene has CDR1 SGHNT and CDR2 YYREEE (reference sequence). As DNA, the CDR3 is TGTGCCAGCAGCCGGGCAGGGGGCATTGAAAAACTGTTTTTT. This sequence encodes CASSRAGGIEKLFF.

On this clonotype itself: A much more abundant neighbour one base away suggests this may be a read error. The chain has TRBV27 and TRBJ2-2; D perhaps matches TRBD2 (6 bases). Trimming took off 4 bases at V and 4 bases at J, with 13 bases between the two ends. Looked up from germline, CDR1 is MNHEY and CDR2 is SMNVEV (reference sequence). This CDR3 spans 15 amino acids. The CDR3 protein is CASSYRGRSTGELFF. The DNA of the CDR3 is TGTGCCAGCAGTTACCGGGGGAGAAGCACCGGGGAGCTGTTTTTT.

The V gene is TRBV7-2, the J gene TRBJ1-6, with 10 bases that match TRBD1. Germline V CDR1 and CDR2: SGHTA, FQGNSA. The ends lost 4 bases at V and 17 bases at J; junction bases unmatched: 8. CDR3 size: 13 residues. Here the CDR3 reads CASSWDRGLNIHF. The DNA of the CDR3 is TGTGCCAGCAGCTGGGACAGGGGTCTAAACATCCACTTT.

This clonotype was observed many times. The gene calls are TRBV13 and TRBJ2-5; the match to TRBD1 covers 9 bases. CDR1 and CDR2 (germline): PRHDT, FYEKMQ (reference sequence). CDR3 length: 14 amino acids. The trim removed 3 bases at V and 4 bases at J, leaving 3 bases unmatched. CDR3 amino acids: CASSFRGQGETQYF. DNA for the CDR3: TGTGCCAGCAGCTTCCGGGGACAGGGAGAGACCCAGTACTTC.

Worth noting for this clonotype: An end of the junction differs from the germline gene, which may be a read error. The chain combines TRBV6-1 with TRBJ2-1, with a tentative D call TRBD2 (5 bases). The CDR3 length is 13 residues. Germline V gives CDR1 MNHNS, CDR2 SASEGT. The CDR3 reads CASTLGLRDEQFF. CDR3 nucleotides: TGTGCCAGCACTCTGGGCCTCCGGGATGAACAGTTCTTC.

This clonotype was seen at least ten times. This chain connects TRBV9 to TRBJ2-5; tentatively, D is TRBD1 (6 bases). This CDR3 spans 15 amino acids. Trimming cost V 3 bases and J 5 bases, with 17 bases left between them. Germline V lookup: CDR1 SGDLS, CDR2 YYNGEE. CDR3 amino acids: CASSARQAPGETQYF. DNA for the CDR3: TGTGCCAGCAGCGCTCGACAGGCCCCGGGGGAGACCCAGTACTTC. The whole variable domain, filled in from reference TRBV9 and TRBJ2-5, reads DSGVTQTPKHLITATGQRVTLRCSPRSGDLSVYWYQQSLDQGLQFLIQYYNGEERAKGNILERFSAQQFPDLHSELNLSSLELGDSALYFCASSARQAPGETQYFGPGTRLLVL.

The chain recombines TRBV5-1 with TRBJ2-7; TRBD1 or TRBD2 may be the D gene (6 bases each). This CDR3 spans 14 amino acids. CDR1 and CDR2 (germline): SGHRS, YFSETQ. CDR3 loop: CVSSLLLGAGEQYV. CDR3 DNA sequence: TGCGTCAGCAGCTTGTTGTTGGGGGCGGGAGAGCAGTACGTC.

Many counts were recorded for this clonotype. The chain recombines TRBV10-3 with TRBJ2-3; D is unclear. CDR3 length equals 13 residues. Germline V lookup: CDR1 ENHRY, CDR2 SYGVKD. The V gene lost 3 bases and the J gene lost 4 bases, with 8 bases spanning the gap. The CDR3 nucleotides are TGTGCCATCAGTGAAGGGTTCTCAGATACGCAGTATTTT. Translation gives CAISEGFSDTQYF.

The chain combines TRBV18 with TRBJ1-1; TRBD1 matches at 9 bases. The CDR3 length is 13 residues. Trimming removed 6 bases from V and 1 base from J; junction bases left unmatched: 0. CDR1 is KGHSH and CDR2 is LQKENI in the germline V gene. The CDR3 DNA sequence: TGTGCCAGCTCGGGACAGGGGAACACTGAAGCTTTCTTT. Its translation: CASSGQGNTEAFF.

The chain employs TRBV24-1 and TRBJ2-3; 12 positions agree with TRBD2. The CDR3 contains 18 residues. Germline values: CDR1 KGHDR, CDR2 SFDVKD. V shed 3 bases and J 1 base; nucleotides not matched to a gene: 7. CDR3 DNA: TGTGCCACCAGTGATGGTCTAGCGGGGGGGAGTGGCACAGATACGCAGTATTTT. Translating it yields CATSDGLAGGSGTDTQYF.

A word on this clonotype: Germline and junction disagree at one end, which may indicate a read error. The rearrangement joins TRBV7-7 to TRBJ2-5; TRBD1 is a possible D gene (6 bases). The CDR3 is made up of 14 amino acids. Germline V lookup: CDR1 SSHAT, CDR2 FNYEAQ (reference sequence). The chain's CDR3 is CASSVRGSQETQYF. DNA for the CDR3: TGTGCTAGCAGCGTCAGGGGCTCCCAAGAGACCCAGTACTTC.

Many counts were recorded for this clonotype. The chain links TRBV14 to TRBJ2-7; the D is unclear. The CDR3 totals 15 residues. Per germline, CDR1 SGHDN and CDR2 FVKESK. The V end was cut by 1 base, the J end by 3 bases, with 13 bases between. The CDR3 reads CASSQGTASLYEQYF. The CDR3 DNA sequence: TGTGCCAGCAGCCAAGGTACGGCGTCCCTCTACGAGCAGTACTTC.

This clonotype was seen at least ten times. The chain joins TRBV18 to TRBJ2-1; 8 bases fit TRBD1. V shed 3 bases and J 13 bases; nucleotides not matched to a gene: 8. This CDR3 region has 13 residues. The V gene's germline CDR1 is KGHSH and CDR2 LQKENI. The DNA for the CDR3 is TGTGCCAGCTCACCTGGACAGGGAAGTATCCAGTTCTTC. Translating it yields CASSPGQGSIQFF.

The rearrangement joins TRBV9 to TRBJ1-3; tentatively, D is TRBD1 (6 bases). The germline V and J ends were trimmed by 1 base and 4 bases, with 18 bases remaining between them. Germline lookup yields CDR1 SGDLS and CDR2 YYNGEE. The CDR3 sequence is 17 residues long. CDR3 amino acids: CASSVPEGRGSGNTIYF. The DNA of the CDR3 is TGTGCCAGCAGCGTACCCGAAGGCAGGGGTTCAGGAAACACCATATATTTT.

This rearrangement joins TRBV9 to TRBJ2-7; no clear D. V gave up 4 bases and J gave up 7 bases, with 12 bases separating them. Looked up from germline, CDR1 is SGDLS and CDR2 is YYNGEE. The CDR3 totals 12 residues. The CDR3 nucleotides are TGTGCCAGCAGCCCGCGCGTTGGGGAGCAGTACTTC. Protein sequence: CASSPRVGEQYF.